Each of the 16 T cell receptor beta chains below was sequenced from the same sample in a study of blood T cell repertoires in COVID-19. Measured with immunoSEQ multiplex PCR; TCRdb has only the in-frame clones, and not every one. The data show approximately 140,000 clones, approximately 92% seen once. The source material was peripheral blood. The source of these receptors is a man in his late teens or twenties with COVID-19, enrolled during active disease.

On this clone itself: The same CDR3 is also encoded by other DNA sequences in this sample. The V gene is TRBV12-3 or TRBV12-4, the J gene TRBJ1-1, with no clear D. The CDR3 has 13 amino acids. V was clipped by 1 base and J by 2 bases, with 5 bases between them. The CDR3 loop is CASSLGLNTEAFF. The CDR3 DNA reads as TGTGCCAGCAGTTTAGGTCTCAACACTGAAGCTTTCTTT.

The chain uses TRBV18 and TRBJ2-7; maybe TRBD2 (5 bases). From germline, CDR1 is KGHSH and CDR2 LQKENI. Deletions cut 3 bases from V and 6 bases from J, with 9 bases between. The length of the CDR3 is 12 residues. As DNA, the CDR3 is TGTGCCAGCTCACCCGGACGGGGCGAGCAGTACTTC. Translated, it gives CASSPGRGEQYF.

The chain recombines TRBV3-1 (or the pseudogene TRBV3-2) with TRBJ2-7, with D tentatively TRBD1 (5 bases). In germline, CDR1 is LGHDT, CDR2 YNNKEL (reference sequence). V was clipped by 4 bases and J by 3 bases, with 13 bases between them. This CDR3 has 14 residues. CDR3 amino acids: CASSLSQANYEQYF. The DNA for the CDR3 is TGTGCCAGCAGCCTGTCACAGGCTAACTACGAGCAGTACTTC.

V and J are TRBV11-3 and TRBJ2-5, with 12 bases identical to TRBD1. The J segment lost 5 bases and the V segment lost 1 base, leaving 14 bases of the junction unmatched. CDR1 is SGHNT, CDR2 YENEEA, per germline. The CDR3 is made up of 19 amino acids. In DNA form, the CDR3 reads TGTGCCAGCAGCTTAGGGGTACCGGGACAGGGGGCGCCGTGGGAGACCCAGTACTTC. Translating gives CASSLGVPGQGAPWETQYF.

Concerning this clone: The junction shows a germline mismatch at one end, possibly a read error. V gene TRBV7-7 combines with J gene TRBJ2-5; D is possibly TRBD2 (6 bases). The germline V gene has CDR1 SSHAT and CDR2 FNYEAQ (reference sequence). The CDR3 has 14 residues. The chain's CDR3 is CASSLGGLGETQYF. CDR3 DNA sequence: TGTGCTAGCAGCTTAGGAGGGTTGGGAGAGACCCAGTACTTC.

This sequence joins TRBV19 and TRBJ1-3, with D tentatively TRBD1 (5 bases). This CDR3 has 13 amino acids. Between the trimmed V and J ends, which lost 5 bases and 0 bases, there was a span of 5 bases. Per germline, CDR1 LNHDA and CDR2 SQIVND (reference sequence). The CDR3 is CASSGASGNTIYF. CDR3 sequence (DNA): TGTGCCAGTAGTGGGGCCTCTGGAAACACCATATATTTT.

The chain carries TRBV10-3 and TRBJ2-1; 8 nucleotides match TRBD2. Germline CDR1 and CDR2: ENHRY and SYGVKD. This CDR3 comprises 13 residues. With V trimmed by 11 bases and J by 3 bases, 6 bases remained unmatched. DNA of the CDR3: TGTGCCTCGGGAGGGCGGGGCTACAATGAGCAGTTCTTC. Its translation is CASGGRGYNEQFF.

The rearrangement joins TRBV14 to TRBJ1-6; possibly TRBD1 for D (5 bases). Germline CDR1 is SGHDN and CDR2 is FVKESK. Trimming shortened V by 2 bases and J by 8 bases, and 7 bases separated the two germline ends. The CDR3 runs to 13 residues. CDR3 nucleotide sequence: TGTGCCAGCAGCCAACAGGGTTATTCACCCCTCCACTTT. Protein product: CASSQQGYSPLHF.

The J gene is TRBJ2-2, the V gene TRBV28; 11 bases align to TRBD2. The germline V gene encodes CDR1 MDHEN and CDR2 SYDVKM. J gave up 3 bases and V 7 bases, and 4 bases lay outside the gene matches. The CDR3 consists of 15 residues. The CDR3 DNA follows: TGTGCCAGCAATCCACTAGCGGGGGACACCGGGGAGCTGTTTTTT. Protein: CASNPLAGDTGELFF.

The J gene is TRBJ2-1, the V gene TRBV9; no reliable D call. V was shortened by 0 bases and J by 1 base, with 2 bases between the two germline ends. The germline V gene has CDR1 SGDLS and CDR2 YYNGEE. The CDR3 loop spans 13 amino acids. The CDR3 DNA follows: TGTGCCAGCAGCGTAGCTTCCTACAATGAGCAGTTCTTC. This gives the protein CASSVASYNEQFF. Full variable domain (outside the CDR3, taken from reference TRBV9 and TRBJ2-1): DSGVTQTPKHLITATGQRVTLRCSPRSGDLSVYWYQQSLDQGLQFLIQYYNGEERAKGNILERFSAQQFPDLHSELNLSSLELGDSALYFCASSVASYNEQFFGPGTRLTVL.

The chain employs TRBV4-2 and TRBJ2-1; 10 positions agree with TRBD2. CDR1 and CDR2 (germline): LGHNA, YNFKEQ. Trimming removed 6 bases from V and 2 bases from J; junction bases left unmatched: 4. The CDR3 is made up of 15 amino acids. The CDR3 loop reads CASSEAGGAYNEQFF. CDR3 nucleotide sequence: TGTGCCAGCAGTGAAGCGGGGGGGGCCTACAATGAGCAGTTCTTC.

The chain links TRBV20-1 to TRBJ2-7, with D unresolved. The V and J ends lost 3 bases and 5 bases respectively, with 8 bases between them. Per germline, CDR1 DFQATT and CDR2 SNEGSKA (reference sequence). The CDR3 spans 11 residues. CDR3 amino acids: CSARLANEQYF. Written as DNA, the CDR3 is TGCAGTGCTAGGTTAGCTAACGAGCAGTACTTC.

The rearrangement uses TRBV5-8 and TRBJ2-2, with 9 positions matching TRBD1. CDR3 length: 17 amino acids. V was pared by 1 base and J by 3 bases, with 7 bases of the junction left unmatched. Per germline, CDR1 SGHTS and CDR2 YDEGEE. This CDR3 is CASSLRTGAVDTGELFF. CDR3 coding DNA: TGTGCCAGCAGCTTGAGGACAGGGGCCGTGGACACCGGGGAGCTGTTTTTT. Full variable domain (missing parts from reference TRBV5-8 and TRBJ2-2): EAGVTQSPTHLIKTRGQQATLRCSPISGHTSVYWYQQALGLGLQFLLWYDEGEERNRGNFPPRFSGRQFPNYSSELNVNALELEDSALYLCASSLRTGAVDTGELFFGEGSRLTVL.

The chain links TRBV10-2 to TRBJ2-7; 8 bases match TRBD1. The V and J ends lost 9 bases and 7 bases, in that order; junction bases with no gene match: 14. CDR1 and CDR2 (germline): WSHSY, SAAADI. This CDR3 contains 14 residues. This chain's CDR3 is CASKLGQGAREQYF. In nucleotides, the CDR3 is TGCGCCAGTAAATTGGGGCAGGGGGCAAGGGAGCAGTACTTC.

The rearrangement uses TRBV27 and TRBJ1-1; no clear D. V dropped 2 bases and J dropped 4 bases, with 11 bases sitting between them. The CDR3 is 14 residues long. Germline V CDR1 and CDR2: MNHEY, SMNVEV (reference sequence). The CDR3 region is CASSLRRRGTEAFF. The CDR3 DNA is TGTGCCAGCAGTTTACGGCGTCGGGGCACTGAAGCTTTCTTT.

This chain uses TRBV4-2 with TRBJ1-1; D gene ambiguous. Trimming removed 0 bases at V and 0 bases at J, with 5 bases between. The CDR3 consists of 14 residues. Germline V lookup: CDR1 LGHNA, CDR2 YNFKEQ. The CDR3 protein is CASSQDRMNTEAFF. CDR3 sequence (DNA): TGTGCCAGCAGCCAAGATCGTATGAACACTGAAGCTTTCTTT.